This T cell receptor beta chain comes out of a study of cytomegalovirus exposure and HLA in healthy donors. General study findings and limits: Among donors in an Asian-associated ancestry cluster, a later analysis reportedly found fewer N-insertions than the roughly 700-donor mean.

Comment on this clone: As yet, its antigen is unknown.

The PCR had 60 Vbeta and 13 Jbeta primers. Clones were read by immunoSEQ multiplex PCR, and TCRdb kept only the in-frame ones, dropping some. Of more than 95,000 clones in the sample, about three quarters were seen once. The sequenced material came from PBMCs. The source is a female donor in good health and CMV-seronegative.

CDR3 amino acids: CASTKNPWGDFTDTQYF. The CDR3 DNA is TGTGCCAGTACTAAGAACCCTTGGGGAGACTTCACAGATACGCAGTATTTT. The chain carries TRBV19 and TRBJ2-3; D is possibly TRBD2 (5 bases). The CDR3 totals 17 residues. The V gene's germline CDR1 is LNHDA and CDR2 SQIVND (reference sequence). Trimming removed 7 bases from V and 2 bases from J, with 22 bases in between.